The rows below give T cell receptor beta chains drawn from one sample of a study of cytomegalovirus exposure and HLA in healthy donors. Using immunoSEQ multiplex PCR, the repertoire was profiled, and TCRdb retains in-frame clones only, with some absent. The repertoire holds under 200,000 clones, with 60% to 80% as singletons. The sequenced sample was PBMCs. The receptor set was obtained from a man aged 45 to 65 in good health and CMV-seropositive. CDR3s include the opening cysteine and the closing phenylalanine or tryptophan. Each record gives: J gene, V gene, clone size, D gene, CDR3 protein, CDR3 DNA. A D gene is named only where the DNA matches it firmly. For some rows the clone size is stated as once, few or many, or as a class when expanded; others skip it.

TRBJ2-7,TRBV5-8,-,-,CASSLVTGVYEQYF,TGTGCCAGCAGCTTGGTCACAGGAGTCTACGAGCAGTACTTC
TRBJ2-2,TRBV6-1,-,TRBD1,CASSEKGNRGNTGELFF,TGTGCCAGCAGTGAAAAGGGGAACAGGGGGAACACCGGGGAGCTGTTTTTT
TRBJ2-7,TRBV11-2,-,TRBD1,CASSPGQGASYEQYF,TGTGCCAGCAGCCCCGGACAGGGGGCATCCTACGAGCAGTACTTC
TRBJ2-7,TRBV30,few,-,CAWSGQVHEQYF,TGTGCCTGGAGTGGGCAGGTCCACGAGCAGTACTTC
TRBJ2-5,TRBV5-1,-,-,CASSLRSDWRRETQYF,TGCGCCAGCAGCTTGCGGTCGGACTGGCGTCGGGAGACCCAGTACTTC
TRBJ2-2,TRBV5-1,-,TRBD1,CASSLRTGETGELFF,TGCGCCAGCAGCCTGAGGACAGGGGAAACCGGGGAGCTGTTTTTT
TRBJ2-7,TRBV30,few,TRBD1,CAWGDRGPYEQYF,TGTGCCTGGGGGGACAGGGGGCCTTACGAGCAGTACTTC
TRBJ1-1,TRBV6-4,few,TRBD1,CASKRTGNTEAFF,TGTGCCAGCAAAAGGACAGGGAACACTGAAGCTTTCTTT
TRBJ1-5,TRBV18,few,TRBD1,CASSPGTGINQPQHF,TGTGCCAGCTCACCAGGGACAGGGATCAATCAGCCCCAGCATTTT
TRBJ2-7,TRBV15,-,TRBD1,CATSYGGQGAGEQYF,TGTGCCACCAGCTATGGGGGACAGGGGGCGGGTGAGCAGTACTTC
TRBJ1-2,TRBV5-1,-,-,CASSLGQVPNYGYTF,TGCGCCAGCAGCTTGGGACAGGTTCCTAACTATGGCTACACCTTC
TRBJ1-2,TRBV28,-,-,CASSFSGLNYGYTF,TGTGCCAGCAGTTTTTCGGGACTGAACTATGGCTACACCTTC
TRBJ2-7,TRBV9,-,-,CASSTDTAYEQYF,TGTGCCAGCAGCACAGACACCGCCTACGAGCAGTACTTC
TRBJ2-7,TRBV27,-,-,CASSPRLGREQYF,TGTGCCAGCAGTCCCCGCTTGGGGCGTGAGCAGTACTTC
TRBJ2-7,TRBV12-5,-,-,CASGWAGDRSYEQYF,TGTGCTAGTGGTTGGGCGGGGGACAGGTCCTACGAGCAGTACTTC
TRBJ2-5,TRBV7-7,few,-,CASSPQGPETQYF,TGTGCTAGCAGCCCGCAGGGGCCAGAGACCCAGTACTTC